This TCR beta chain is from a study of beta chain features in type 1 diabetes. Whole-study results and caveats: A possible short-template PCR bias applies equally to patients and controls. Patients' naive, central memory and Treg TCRB repertoires seemed closer to one another than those of healthy donors.

The sequenced template was cDNA made from the entire isolated RNA. The table came from immunoSEQ multiplex PCR; TCRdb's copy has only in-frame clones and leaves some out. The table includes some 360,000 clones, roughly 21% detected once. This CDR3 is built from 12 residues. The germline V gene has CDR1 SGHNT and CDR2 YYREEE (reference sequence). Trimming took 0 bases from V and 12 from J; bases not matched to a gene: 5. About this clone itself: The target antigen is unknown.

This TCR derives from a woman younger than 30 in good health. The sequenced sample was naive CD4+ T cells from blood. This rearrangement joins TRBV5-4 to TRBJ1-1; TRBD1 matches 7 bases. DNA of the CDR3: TGTGCCAGCAGCTTGGACAGGGGCTTGACTTTCTTT. Translation: CASSLDRGLTFF.